This TCR beta chain comes out of a study of T cells in Graves' hyperthyroidism and ophthalmopathy. Background on the study: The blood sample was taken at first diagnosis, before treatment began.

With respect to this clonotype: Its cognate antigen is unknown.

V was pared by 2 bases and J by 3 bases, with 7 bases of the junction left unmatched. Germline lookup yields CDR1 MNHEY and CDR2 SVGAGI. This CDR3 region has 17 residues. TCR beta CDR3 sequences were amplified from RNA transcripts. Carried out on the TCR CDR3, a first-round RT-PCR used the HTBI primer set. MiXCR, run by TCRdb on the multiplex PCR reads, gives a single entry per CDR3 protein. This sample has fewer than 450,000 distinct CDR3 sequences, with about 18% found just once. Study results and caveats: Ophthalmopathy, which appeared later, was predicted by the model a median roughly 6.6 months before onset. Peripheral blood also featured most of the thyroid clonotypes expanded above 0.001.

Exclusion of a patient resulted from uncontrolled infection, other autoimmune disease, pregnancy or lactation. Sequencing was carried out using blood. The receptor's source is a woman in her twenties or thirties with Graves' hyperthyroidism that later progressed to Graves' ophthalmopathy. The chain joins TRBV6-5 to TRBJ1-6, with 7 positions matching TRBD1. In DNA form, the CDR3 reads TGTGCCAGCAGTTACGGGGGACAGACCATCTATAATTCACCCCTCCACTTT. Encoded protein: CASSYGGQTIYNSPLHF.